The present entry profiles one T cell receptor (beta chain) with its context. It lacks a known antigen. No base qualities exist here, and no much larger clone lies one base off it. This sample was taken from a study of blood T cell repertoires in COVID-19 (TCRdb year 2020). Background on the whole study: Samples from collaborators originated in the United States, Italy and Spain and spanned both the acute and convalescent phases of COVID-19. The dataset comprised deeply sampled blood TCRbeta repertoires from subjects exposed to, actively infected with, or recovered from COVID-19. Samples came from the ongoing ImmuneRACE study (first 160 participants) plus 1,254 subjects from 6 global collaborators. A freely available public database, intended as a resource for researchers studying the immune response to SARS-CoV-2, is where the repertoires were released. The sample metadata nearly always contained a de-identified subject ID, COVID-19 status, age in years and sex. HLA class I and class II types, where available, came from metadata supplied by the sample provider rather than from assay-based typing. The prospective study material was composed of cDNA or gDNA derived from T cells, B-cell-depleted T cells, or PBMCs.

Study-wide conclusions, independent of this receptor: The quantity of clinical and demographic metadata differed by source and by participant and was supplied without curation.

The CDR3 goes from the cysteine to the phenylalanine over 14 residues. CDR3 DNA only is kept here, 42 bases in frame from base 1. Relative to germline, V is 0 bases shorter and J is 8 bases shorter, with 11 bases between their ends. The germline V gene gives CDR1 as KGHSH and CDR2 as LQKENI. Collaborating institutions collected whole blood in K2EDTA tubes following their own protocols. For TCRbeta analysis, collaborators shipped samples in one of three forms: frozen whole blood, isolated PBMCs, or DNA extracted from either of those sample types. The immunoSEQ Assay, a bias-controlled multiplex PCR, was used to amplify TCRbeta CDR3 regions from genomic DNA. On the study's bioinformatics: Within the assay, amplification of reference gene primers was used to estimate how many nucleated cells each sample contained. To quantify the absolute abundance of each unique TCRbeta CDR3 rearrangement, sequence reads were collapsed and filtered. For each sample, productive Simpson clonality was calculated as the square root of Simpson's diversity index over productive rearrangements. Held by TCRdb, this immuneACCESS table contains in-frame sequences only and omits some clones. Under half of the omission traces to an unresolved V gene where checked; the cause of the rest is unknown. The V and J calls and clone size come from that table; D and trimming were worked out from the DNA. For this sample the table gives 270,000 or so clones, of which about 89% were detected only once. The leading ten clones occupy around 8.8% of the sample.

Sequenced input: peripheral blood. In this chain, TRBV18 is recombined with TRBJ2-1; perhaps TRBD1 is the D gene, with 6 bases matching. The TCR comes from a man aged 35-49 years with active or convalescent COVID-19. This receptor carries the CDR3 CASSPPPGADEQFF. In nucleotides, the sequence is TGTGCCAGCTCACCACCGCCAGGGGCTGATGAGCAGTTCTTC.